A selection of T cell receptor beta chains follows, all from one sample in a study of blood T cell repertoires in COVID-19. The repertoire was sequenced with immunoSEQ multiplex PCR; TCRdb's copy has only in-frame clones and lacks some. In the table there are 130,000 or so clones, more than 80% of which are singletons. The sample consisted of peripheral blood. These receptors all stem from a woman aged 55-69 years with acute or convalescent COVID-19. The CDR3 runs from the conserved cysteine through the conserved F or W. The order of the fields is J gene, D gene, clone size, V gene, CDR3 protein, CDR3 DNA. The D gene is left open where the match is weak. Clone size is given for some rows only: seen once, a few or many times, or a class if the clone is expanded.

>TRBJ1-1|NA|once|TRBV18
CASSPDTEAFF
TGTGCCAGCTCACCCGACACTGAAGCTTTCTTT
>TRBJ1-2|TRBD1|NA|TRBV18
CASSPALPRDSGDYGYTF
TGTGCCAGCTCACCGGCGTTACCGAGGGACAGTGGAGACTATGGCTACACCTTC
>TRBJ2-3|TRBD2|NA|TRBV4-1
CASSHATSDSTDTQYF
TGCGCCAGCAGCCACGCTACTAGCGACTCCACAGATACGCAGTATTTT
>TRBJ2-6|NA|NA|TRBV5-5
CASQRSGANVLTF
TGTGCCAGCCAGCGGTCTGGGGCCAACGTCCTGACTTTC
>TRBJ2-1|NA|once|TRBV2
CASSSRTVYNEQFF
TGTGCCAGCAGTTCTAGGACAGTCTACAATGAGCAGTTCTTC
>TRBJ2-5|NA|few|TRBV18
CASSPTRRTSQETQYF
TGTGCCAGCTCACCGACACGCCGGACTTCTCAAGAGACCCAGTACTTC
>TRBJ1-6|TRBD1|once|TRBV7-3
CASSFTGAGNNSPLHF
TGTGCCAGCAGCTTCACAGGGGCAGGGAATAATTCACCCCTCCACTTT
>TRBJ1-5|TRBD1|NA|TRBV5-1
CASSLGPRDRSQPQHF
TGCGCCAGCAGCTTGGGGCCTCGGGACAGGAGTCAGCCCCAGCATTTT
>TRBJ1-4|TRBD1|few|TRBV15
CATSRDGGTANEKLFF
TGTGCCACCAGCAGAGATGGGGGGACAGCTAATGAAAAACTGTTTTTT
>TRBJ1-2|TRBD1|NA|TRBV29-1
CSVANPTGANTF
TGCAGCGTGGCAAACCCAACAGGGGCAAACACCTTC
>TRBJ2-1|NA|NA|TRBV29-1
CSVESRGAYNEQFF
TGCAGCGTTGAATCCCGGGGAGCCTACAATGAGCAGTTCTTC
>TRBJ2-5|NA|NA|TRBV2
CASSGRPGGETQYF
TGTGCCAGCAGTGGGAGGCCCGGCGGAGAGACCCAGTACTTC
>TRBJ2-7|NA|NA|TRBV12-5
CASGLGDKGEQYF
TGTGCTAGTGGTTTAGGGGACAAAGGCGAGCAGTACTTC
>TRBJ1-2|NA|once|TRBV6-5
CASSLLSQGFDGYTF
TGTGCCAGCAGCCTCCTTTCACAGGGTTTCGATGGCTACACCTTC
>TRBJ1-1|NA|once|TRBV11-2
CASSLSLNTEAFF
TGTGCCAGCAGCTTATCCTTGAACACTGAAGCTTTCTTT
>TRBJ1-6|NA|NA|TRBV6-5
CASSPKSLNSPLHF
TGTGCCAGCAGCCCCAAGAGCTTGAATTCACCCCTCCACTTT